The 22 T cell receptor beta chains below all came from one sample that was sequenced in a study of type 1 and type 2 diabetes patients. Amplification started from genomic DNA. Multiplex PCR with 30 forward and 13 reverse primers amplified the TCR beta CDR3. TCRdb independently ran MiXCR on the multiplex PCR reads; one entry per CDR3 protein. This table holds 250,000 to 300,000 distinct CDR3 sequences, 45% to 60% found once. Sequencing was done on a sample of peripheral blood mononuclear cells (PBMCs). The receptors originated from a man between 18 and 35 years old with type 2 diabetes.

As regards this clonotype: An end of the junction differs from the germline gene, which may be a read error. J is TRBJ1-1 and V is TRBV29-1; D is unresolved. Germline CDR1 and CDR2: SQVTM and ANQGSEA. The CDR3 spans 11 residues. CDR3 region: CSVSPNTDAFF. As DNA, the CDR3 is TGCAGCGTTTCCCCGAACACTGACGCTTTCTTT.

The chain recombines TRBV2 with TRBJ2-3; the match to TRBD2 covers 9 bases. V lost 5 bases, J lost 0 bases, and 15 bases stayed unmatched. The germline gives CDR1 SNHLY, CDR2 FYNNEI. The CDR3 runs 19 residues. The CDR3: CASSYSSVAGAISTDTQYF. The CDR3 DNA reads TGTGCCAGCAGTTACTCGTCGGTAGCGGGAGCAATTAGCACAGATACGCAGTATTTT.

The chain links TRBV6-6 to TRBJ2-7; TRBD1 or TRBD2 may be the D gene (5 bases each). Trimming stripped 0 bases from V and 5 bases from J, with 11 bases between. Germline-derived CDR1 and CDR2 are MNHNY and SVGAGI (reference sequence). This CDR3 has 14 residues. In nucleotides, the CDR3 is TGTGCCAGCAGTTACTCCCCGGGGCCTAACGAGCAGTACTTC. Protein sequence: CASSYSPGPNEQYF.

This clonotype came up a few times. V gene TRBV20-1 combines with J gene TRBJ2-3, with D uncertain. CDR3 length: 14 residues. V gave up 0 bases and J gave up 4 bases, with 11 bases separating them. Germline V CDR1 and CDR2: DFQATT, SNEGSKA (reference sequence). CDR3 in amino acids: CSARDLEYPDTQYF. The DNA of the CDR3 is TGCAGTGCTAGAGATCTTGAGTACCCAGATACGCAGTATTTT.

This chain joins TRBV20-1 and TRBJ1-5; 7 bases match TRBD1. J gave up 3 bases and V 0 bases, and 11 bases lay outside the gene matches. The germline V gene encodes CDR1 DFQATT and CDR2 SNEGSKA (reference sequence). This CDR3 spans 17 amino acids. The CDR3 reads CSARDGRQGVSNQPQHF. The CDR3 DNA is TGCAGTGCTAGAGATGGCCGGCAGGGGGTTTCCAATCAGCCCCAGCATTTT.

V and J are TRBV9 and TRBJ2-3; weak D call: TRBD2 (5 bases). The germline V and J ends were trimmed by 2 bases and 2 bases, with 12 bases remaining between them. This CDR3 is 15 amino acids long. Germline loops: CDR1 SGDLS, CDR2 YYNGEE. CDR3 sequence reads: CASSVSGDYTDTQYF. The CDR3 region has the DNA TGTGCCAGCAGCGTTTCCGGGGATTACACAGATACGCAGTATTTT.

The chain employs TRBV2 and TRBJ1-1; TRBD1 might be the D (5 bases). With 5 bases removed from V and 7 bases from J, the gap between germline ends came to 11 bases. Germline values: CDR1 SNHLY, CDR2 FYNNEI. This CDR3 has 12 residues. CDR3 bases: TGTGCCAGCAGTTACGGGGGACTTGAAGCTTTCTTT. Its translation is CASSYGGLEAFF.

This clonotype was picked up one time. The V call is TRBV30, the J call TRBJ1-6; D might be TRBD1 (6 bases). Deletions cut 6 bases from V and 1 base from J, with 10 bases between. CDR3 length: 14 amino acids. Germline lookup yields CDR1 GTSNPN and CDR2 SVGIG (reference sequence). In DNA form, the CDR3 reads TGTGCCTGCCTACAGGGATCCTATAATTCACCCCTCCACTTT. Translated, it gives CACLQGSYNSPLHF.

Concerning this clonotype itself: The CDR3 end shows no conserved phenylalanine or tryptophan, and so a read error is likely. CDR3 sequence reads: CATSAGVNTQYL. The CDR3 DNA reads TGTGCCACCAGTGCGGGGGTCAATACGCAGTATCTT. This chain links TRBV2 with TRBJ2-3, with 7 bases fitting TRBD2. Germline CDR1 SNHLY, CDR2 FYNNEI. The CDR3 has 12 amino acids.

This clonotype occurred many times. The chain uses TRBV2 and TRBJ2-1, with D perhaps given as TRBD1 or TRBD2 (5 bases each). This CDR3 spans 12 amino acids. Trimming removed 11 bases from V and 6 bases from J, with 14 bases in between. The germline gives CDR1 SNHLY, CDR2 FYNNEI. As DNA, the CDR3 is TGTGCCGGGGGACGGAGCGGCAATGAGCAGTTCTTC. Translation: CAGGRSGNEQFF.

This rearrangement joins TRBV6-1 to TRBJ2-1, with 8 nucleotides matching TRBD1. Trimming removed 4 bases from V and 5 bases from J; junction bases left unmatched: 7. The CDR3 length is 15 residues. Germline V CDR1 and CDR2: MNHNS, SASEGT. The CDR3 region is CASSGQGFGNNEQFF. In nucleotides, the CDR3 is TGTGCCAGCAGTGGACAGGGGTTCGGAAACAATGAGCAGTTCTTC.

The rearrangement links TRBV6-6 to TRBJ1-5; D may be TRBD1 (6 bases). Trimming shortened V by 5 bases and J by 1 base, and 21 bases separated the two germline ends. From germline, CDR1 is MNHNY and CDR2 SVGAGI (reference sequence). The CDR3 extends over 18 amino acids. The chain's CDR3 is CASSPLRGRGGSNQPQHF. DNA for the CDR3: TGTGCCAGCAGTCCACTCCGGGGGCGGGGAGGGAGCAATCAGCCCCAGCATTTT.

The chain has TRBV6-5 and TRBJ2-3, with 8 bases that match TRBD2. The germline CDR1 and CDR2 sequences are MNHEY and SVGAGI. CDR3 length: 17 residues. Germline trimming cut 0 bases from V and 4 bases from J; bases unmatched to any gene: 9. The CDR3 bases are TGTGCCAGCAGTTACTCGACACGGCGGGAGGTCTCAGATACGCAGTATTTT. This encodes CASSYSTRREVSDTQYF.

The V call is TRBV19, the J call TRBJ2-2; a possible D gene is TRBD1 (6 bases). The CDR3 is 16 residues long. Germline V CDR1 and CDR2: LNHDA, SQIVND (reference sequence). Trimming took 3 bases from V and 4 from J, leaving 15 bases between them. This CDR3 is CASSISGAVSTGELFF. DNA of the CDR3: TGTGCCAGTAGTATCTCAGGGGCGGTGTCCACCGGGGAGCTGTTTTTT. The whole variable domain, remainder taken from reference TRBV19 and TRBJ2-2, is DGGITQSPKYLFRKEGQNVTLSCEQNLNHDAMYWYRQDPGQGLRLIYYSQIVNDFQKGDIAEGYSVSREKKESFPLTVTSAQKNPTAFYLCASSISGAVSTGELFFGEGSRLTVL.

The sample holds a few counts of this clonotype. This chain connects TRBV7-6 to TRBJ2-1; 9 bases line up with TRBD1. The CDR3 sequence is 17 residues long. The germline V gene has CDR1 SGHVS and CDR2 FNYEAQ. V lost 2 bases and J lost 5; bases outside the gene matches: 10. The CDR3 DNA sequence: TGTGCCAGCAGCTTACTGAATGGGGACAGGGACCACAATGAGCAGTTCTTC. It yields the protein CASSLLNGDRDHNEQFF.

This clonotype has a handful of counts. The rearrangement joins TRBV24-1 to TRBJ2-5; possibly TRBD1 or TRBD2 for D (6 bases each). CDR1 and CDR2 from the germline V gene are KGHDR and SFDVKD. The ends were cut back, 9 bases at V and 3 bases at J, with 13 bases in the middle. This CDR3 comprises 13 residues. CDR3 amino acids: CATGGGGEETQYF. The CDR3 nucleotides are TGTGCCACCGGGGGCGGAGGGGAAGAGACCCAGTACTTC.

In DNA, the CDR3 is TGTGCCAGCAGTGACACGACTAGCGGAAAAGAGACCCAGTACTTC. The encoded protein is CASSDTTSGKETQYF. V is TRBV28 and J is TRBJ2-5; 9 bases are shared with TRBD2. In germline, CDR1 is MDHEN, CDR2 SYDVKM. With 5 bases clipped from V and 3 bases from J, the junction kept 7 bases outside the gene matches. The CDR3 runs to 15 residues. The variable domain in full, with the rest retrieved from reference TRBV28 and TRBJ2-5, is DVKVTQSSRYLVKRTGEKVFLECVQDMDHENMFWYRQDPGLGLRLIYFSYDVKMKEKGDIPEGYSVSREKKERFSLILESASTNQTSMYLCASSDTTSGKETQYFGPGTRLLVL.

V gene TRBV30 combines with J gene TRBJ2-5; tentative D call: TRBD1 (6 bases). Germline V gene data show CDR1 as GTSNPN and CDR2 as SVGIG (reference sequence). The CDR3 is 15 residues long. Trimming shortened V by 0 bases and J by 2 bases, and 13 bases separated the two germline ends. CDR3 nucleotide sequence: TGTGCCTGGAGTGTACGAGGGACACTACAAGAGACCCAGTACTTC. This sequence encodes CAWSVRGTLQETQYF.

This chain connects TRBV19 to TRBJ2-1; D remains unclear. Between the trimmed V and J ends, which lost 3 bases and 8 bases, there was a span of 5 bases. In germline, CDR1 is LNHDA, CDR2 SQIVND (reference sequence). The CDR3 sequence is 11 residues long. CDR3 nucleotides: TGTGCCAGTAGTATTGGGGATGAGCAGTTCTTC. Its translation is CASSIGDEQFF.

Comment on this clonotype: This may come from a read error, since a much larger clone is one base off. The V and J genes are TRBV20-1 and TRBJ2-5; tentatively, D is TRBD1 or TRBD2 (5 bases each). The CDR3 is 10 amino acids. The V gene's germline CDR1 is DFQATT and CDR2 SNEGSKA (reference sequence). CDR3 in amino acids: CSATFGTRYF. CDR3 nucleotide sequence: TGCAGTGCTACGTTTGGGACCCGGTACTTC.

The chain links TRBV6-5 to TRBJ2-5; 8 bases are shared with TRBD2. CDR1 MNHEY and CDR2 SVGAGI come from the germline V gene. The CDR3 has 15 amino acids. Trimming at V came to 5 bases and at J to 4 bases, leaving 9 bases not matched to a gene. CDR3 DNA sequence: TGTGCCAGCAGTCCGAGCGGGAGCTTTGGAGAGACCCAGTACTTC. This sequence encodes CASSPSGSFGETQYF.

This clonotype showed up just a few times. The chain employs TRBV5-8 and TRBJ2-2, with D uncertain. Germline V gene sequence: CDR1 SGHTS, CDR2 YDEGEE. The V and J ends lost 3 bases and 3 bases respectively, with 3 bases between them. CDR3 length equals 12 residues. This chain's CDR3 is CASSSYTGELFF. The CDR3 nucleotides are TGTGCCAGCAGCTCGTACACCGGGGAGCTGTTTTTT.